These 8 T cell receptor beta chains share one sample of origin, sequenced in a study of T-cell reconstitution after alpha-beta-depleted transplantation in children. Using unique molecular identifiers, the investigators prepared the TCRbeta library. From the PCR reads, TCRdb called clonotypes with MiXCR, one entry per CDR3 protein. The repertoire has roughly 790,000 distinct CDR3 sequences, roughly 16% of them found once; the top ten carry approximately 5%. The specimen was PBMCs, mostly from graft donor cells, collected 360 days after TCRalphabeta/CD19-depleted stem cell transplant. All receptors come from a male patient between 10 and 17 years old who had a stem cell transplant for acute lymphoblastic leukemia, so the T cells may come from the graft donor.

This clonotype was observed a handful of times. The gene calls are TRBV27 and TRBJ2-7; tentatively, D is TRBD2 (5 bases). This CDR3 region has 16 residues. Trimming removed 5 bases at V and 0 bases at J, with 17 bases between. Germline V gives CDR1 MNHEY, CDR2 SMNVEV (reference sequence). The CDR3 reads CASSAIVPEGSYEQYF. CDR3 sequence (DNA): TGTGCCAGCAGTGCCATAGTACCTGAGGGCTCCTACGAGCAGTACTTC.

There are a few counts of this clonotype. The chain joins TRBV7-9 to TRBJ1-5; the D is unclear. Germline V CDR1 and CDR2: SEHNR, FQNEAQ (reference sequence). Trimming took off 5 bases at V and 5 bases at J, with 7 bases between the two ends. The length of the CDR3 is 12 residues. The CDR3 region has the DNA TGTGCCAGCAGCGCAGAGGATCAGCCCCAGCATTTT. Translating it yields CASSAEDQPQHF. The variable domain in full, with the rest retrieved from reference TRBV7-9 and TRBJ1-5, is DTGVSQNPRHKITKRGQNVTFRCDPISEHNRLYWYRQTLGQGPEFLTYFQNEAQLEKSRLLSDRFSAERPKGSFSTLEIQRTEQGDSAMYLCASSAEDQPQHFGDGTRLSIL.

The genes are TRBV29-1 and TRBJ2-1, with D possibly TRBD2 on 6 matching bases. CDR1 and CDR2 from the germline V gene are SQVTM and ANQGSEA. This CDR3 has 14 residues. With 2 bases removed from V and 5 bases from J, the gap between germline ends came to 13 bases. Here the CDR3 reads CSVETGGEDNEQFF. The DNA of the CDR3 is TGCAGCGTTGAAACTGGCGGGGAAGACAATGAGCAGTTCTTC.

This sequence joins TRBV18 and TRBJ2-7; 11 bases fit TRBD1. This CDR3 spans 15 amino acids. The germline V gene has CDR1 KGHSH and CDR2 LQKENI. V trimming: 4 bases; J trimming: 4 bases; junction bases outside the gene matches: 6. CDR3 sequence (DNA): TGTGCCAGCTCACAGGGACAGGGGGTGATATACGAGCAGTACTTC. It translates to CASSQGQGVIYEQYF.

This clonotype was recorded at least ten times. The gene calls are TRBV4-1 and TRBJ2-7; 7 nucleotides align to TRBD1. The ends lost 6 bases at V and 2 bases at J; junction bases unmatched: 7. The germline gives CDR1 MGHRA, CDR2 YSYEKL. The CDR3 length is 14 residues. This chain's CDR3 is CASSRTGTAYEQYF. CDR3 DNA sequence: TGCGCCAGCAGTCGGACCGGGACAGCCTACGAGCAGTACTTC.

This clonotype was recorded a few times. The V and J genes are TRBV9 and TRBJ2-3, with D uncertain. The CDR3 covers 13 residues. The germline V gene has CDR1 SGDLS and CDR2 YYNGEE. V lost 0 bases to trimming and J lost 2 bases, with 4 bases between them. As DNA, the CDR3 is TGTGCCAGCAGCGTAGACGACACAGATACGCAGTATTTT. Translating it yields CASSVDDTDTQYF.

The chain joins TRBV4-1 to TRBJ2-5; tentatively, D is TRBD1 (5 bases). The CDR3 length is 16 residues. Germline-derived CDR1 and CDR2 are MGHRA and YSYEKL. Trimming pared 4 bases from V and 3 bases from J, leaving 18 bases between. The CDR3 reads CASSLVGWGEKETQYF. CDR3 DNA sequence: TGCGCCAGCAGCCTGGTTGGTTGGGGCGAGAAAGAGACCCAGTACTTC.

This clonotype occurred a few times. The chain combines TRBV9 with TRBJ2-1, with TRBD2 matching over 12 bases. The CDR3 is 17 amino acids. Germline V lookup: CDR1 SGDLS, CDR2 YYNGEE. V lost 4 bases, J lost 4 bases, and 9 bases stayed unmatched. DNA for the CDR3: TGTGCCAGCAGCTTACGGACTAGCGGGATTCTATACAATGAGCAGTTCTTC. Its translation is CASSLRTSGILYNEQFF.